This is a list of T cell receptor beta chains from one sample in a study of blood T cells in healthy people across ages. A single record per CDR3 protein comes from TCRdb applying MiXCR to the 5' RACE reads. The sample holds 850,000 to 950,000 distinct CDR3 sequences; less than 35% are singletons and the top ten take 17%. Sequencing used blood. These receptors all stem from a woman of 80 years or more in good health. Both conserved end residues are part of each CDR3. A D gene is named only where the DNA matches it firmly. Clone size is shown for a subset of rows, as once, few, many or a class of expanded clone.

clone size: .; D gene: TRBD1; J gene: TRBJ2-3; V gene: TRBV7-9; CDR3 protein: CASSDRDRGLGDTQYF; CDR3 DNA: TGTGCCAGCAGCGACCGGGACAGGGGGCTGGGAGATACGCAGTATTTT
clone size: few; D gene: TRBD2; J gene: TRBJ2-3; V gene: TRBV6-6; CDR3 protein: CASSTASGGASWDTQYF; CDR3 DNA: TGTGCCAGCAGTACGGCTAGCGGGGGGGCCTCTTGGGATACGCAGTATTTT
clone size: many; D gene: .; J gene: TRBJ2-5; V gene: TRBV6-2/TRBV6-3; CDR3 protein: CASALGEGRAQYF; CDR3 DNA: TGTGCCAGCGCACTTGGAGAGGGCAGGGCCCAGTACTTC
clone size: many; D gene: .; J gene: TRBJ2-5; V gene: TRBV20-1; CDR3 protein: CSARTNQRKSQETQYF; CDR3 DNA: TGCAGTGCTAGAACAAATCAGCGCAAATCACAAGAGACCCAGTACTTC
clone size: few; D gene: .; J gene: TRBJ2-7; V gene: TRBV20-1; CDR3 protein: CSARTVQGDYEQYF; CDR3 DNA: TGCAGTGCCCGGACAGTTCAAGGCGACTACGAGCAGTACTTC
clone size: once; D gene: TRBD2; J gene: TRBJ2-3; V gene: TRBV4-2; CDR3 protein: CASSQDLTRTSEHTDTQYF; CDR3 DNA: TGTGCCAGCAGCCAAGACCTGACGAGGACTAGCGAGCACACAGATACGCAGTATTTT
clone size: many; D gene: .; J gene: TRBJ2-6; V gene: TRBV12-3/TRBV12-4; CDR3 protein: CASSLIRDTSGANVLTF; CDR3 DNA: TGTGCCAGCAGTTTAATCCGGGACACCTCTGGGGCCAACGTCCTGACTTTC
clone size: few; D gene: .; J gene: TRBJ1-5; V gene: TRBV27; CDR3 protein: CASATNQPQHF; CDR3 DNA: TGTGCCAGCGCTACCAATCAGCCCCAGCATTTT
clone size: .; D gene: TRBD1; J gene: TRBJ2-4; V gene: TRBV20-1; CDR3 protein: CSAPVTGVGIQYF; CDR3 DNA: TGCAGTGCTCCGGTGACAGGGGTAGGCATTCAGTACTTC
clone size: many; D gene: TRBD1; J gene: TRBJ2-7; V gene: TRBV20-1; CDR3 protein: CSARDRPGQGNSYEQYF; CDR3 DNA: TGCAGTGCTAGAGATCGCCCGGGACAGGGAAACTCCTACGAGCAGTACTTC
clone size: .; D gene: TRBD1; J gene: TRBJ1-1; V gene: TRBV2; CDR3 protein: CASSQGVTEAFF; CDR3 DNA: TGTGCCAGCAGTCAGGGGGTCACTGAAGCTTTCTTT
clone size: many; D gene: .; J gene: TRBJ1-2; V gene: TRBV20-1; CDR3 protein: CSARDGTGPYGYTF; CDR3 DNA: TGCAGTGCTAGAGATGGAACAGGTCCATATGGCTACACCTTC
clone size: .; D gene: .; J gene: TRBJ2-5; V gene: TRBV5-1; CDR3 protein: CASSLAVWDEGRTQYF; CDR3 DNA: TGCGCCAGCAGCTTGGCAGTGTGGGACGAAGGAAGGACCCAGTACTTC
clone size: .; D gene: .; J gene: TRBJ1-4; V gene: TRBV4-1; CDR3 protein: CASSRSGGYRDKLFF; CDR3 DNA: TGCGCCAGCAGCCGGTCGGGGGGCTATCGGGACAAACTGTTTTTT
clone size: many; D gene: TRBD2; J gene: TRBJ2-5; V gene: TRBV3-1; CDR3 protein: CASSQDAGLAGGYQETQYF; CDR3 DNA: TGTGCCAGCAGCCAAGACGCGGGACTAGCGGGGGGGTACCAAGAGACCCAGTACTTC
clone size: many; D gene: .; J gene: TRBJ2-5; V gene: TRBV10-3; CDR3 protein: CAISVQGFPETQYF; CDR3 DNA: TGTGCCATCAGTGTTCAGGGTTTCCCAGAGACCCAGTACTTC
clone size: .; D gene: .; J gene: TRBJ2-3; V gene: TRBV7-3; CDR3 protein: CASSRSSTDTQYF; CDR3 DNA: TGTGCCAGCAGTCGTTCTAGCACAGATACGCAGTATTTT
clone size: many; D gene: TRBD2; J gene: TRBJ2-3; V gene: TRBV18; CDR3 protein: CASSPQAGGPTDTQYF; CDR3 DNA: TGTGCCAGCTCACCGCAAGCGGGGGGACCCACAGATACGCAGTATTTT
clone size: many; D gene: .; J gene: TRBJ2-6; V gene: TRBV20-1; CDR3 protein: CSAEVLGGSGANVLTF; CDR3 DNA: TGCAGTGCTGAGGTCCTGGGGGGCTCTGGGGCCAACGTCCTGACTTTC
clone size: many; D gene: TRBD2; J gene: TRBJ2-1; V gene: TRBV20-1; CDR3 protein: CSASETSGGPNEQFF; CDR3 DNA: TGCAGTGCTAGTGAGACTAGCGGGGGACCCAATGAGCAGTTCTTC
clone size: many; D gene: .; J gene: TRBJ2-3; V gene: TRBV7-2; CDR3 protein: CASSFPGADTQYF; CDR3 DNA: TGTGCCAGCAGCTTTCCGGGGGCAGATACGCAGTATTTT
clone size: many; D gene: TRBD1; J gene: TRBJ2-1; V gene: TRBV7-9; CDR3 protein: CASSAPGQGRNEQFF; CDR3 DNA: TGTGCCAGCAGCGCCCCGGGACAGGGAAGGAATGAGCAGTTCTTC
clone size: many; D gene: TRBD2; J gene: TRBJ2-5; V gene: TRBV27; CDR3 protein: CASSLKASGGAGYQETQYF; CDR3 DNA: TGTGCCAGCAGTTTAAAGGCTAGCGGGGGGGCCGGGTACCAAGAGACCCAGTACTTC
clone size: many; D gene: .; J gene: TRBJ1-2; V gene: TRBV12-3/TRBV12-4; CDR3 protein: CASSLETGPYGYTF; CDR3 DNA: TGTGCCAGCAGTTTAGAAACAGGGCCCTATGGCTACACCTTC
clone size: .; D gene: TRBD2; J gene: TRBJ2-3; V gene: TRBV4-1; CDR3 protein: CASSERAAGGHTDTQYF; CDR3 DNA: TGCGCCAGCAGCGAAAGAGCAGCGGGGGGCCACACAGATACGCAGTATTTT
clone size: few; D gene: .; J gene: TRBJ2-1; V gene: TRBV21-1; CDR3 protein: CASSKVCNSGAYNSYNEQFF; CDR3 DNA: TGTGCCAGCAGCAAAGTTTGTAATAGCGGGGCCTACAACTCCTACAATGAGCAGTTCTTC
clone size: many; D gene: TRBD1; J gene: TRBJ1-2; V gene: TRBV7-2; CDR3 protein: CASSFWQGAHGYTF; CDR3 DNA: TGTGCCAGCAGCTTTTGGCAGGGGGCGCATGGCTACACCTTC
clone size: many; D gene: TRBD2; J gene: TRBJ2-1; V gene: TRBV6-6; CDR3 protein: CASSYPGGGSNEQFF; CDR3 DNA: TGTGCCAGCAGTTACCCCGGGGGGGGTTCCAATGAGCAGTTCTTC
clone size: .; D gene: .; J gene: TRBJ1-1; V gene: TRBV5-1; CDR3 protein: CASSRDSVDTEAFF; CDR3 DNA: TGCGCCAGCAGCCGAGACAGTGTGGACACTGAAGCTTTCTTT
clone size: .; D gene: TRBD1; J gene: TRBJ2-7; V gene: TRBV12-3/TRBV12-4; CDR3 protein: CASQRGQGAYEQYF; CDR3 DNA: TGTGCCAGCCAGAGGGGACAGGGCGCCTACGAGCAGTACTTC
clone size: many; D gene: .; J gene: TRBJ2-1; V gene: TRBV7-2; CDR3 protein: CASSLGQGPNEQFF; CDR3 DNA: TGTGCCAGCAGCTTAGGGCAGGGCCCGAATGAGCAGTTCTTC
clone size: .; D gene: TRBD1; J gene: TRBJ1-3; V gene: TRBV7-2; CDR3 protein: CASSLAGQGLSGNTIYF; CDR3 DNA: TGTGCCAGCAGCTTAGCCGGACAGGGACTCTCTGGAAACACCATATATTTT
clone size: many; D gene: .; J gene: TRBJ2-1; V gene: TRBV20-1; CDR3 protein: CSARDRSRTHSYNEQFF; CDR3 DNA: TGCAGTGCTAGAGATCGCAGCAGGACTCACAGCTACAATGAGCAGTTCTTC
clone size: many; D gene: .; J gene: TRBJ2-5; V gene: TRBV5-1; CDR3 protein: CASSQSHRSEETQYF; CDR3 DNA: TGCGCCAGCAGTCAAAGTCACAGGTCTGAGGAGACCCAGTACTTC
clone size: .; D gene: TRBD2; J gene: TRBJ2-3; V gene: TRBV2; CDR3 protein: CASSDPPRQRGPGVSGTQYF; CDR3 DNA: TGTGCCAGCAGTGATCCCCCTCGGCAGCGGGGCCCGGGGGTTTCAGGTACGCAGTATTTT
clone size: few; D gene: TRBD2; J gene: TRBJ2-3; V gene: TRBV3-1; CDR3 protein: CASSRLAGVSGTDTQYF; CDR3 DNA: TGTGCCAGCAGTCGACTAGCGGGGGTCTCGGGGACAGATACGCAGTATTTT
clone size: few; D gene: .; J gene: TRBJ1-2; V gene: TRBV3-1; CDR3 protein: CASSQDRAAGFGYTF; CDR3 DNA: TGTGCCAGCAGCCAAGATAGGGCGGCAGGGTTTGGCTACACCTTC
clone size: few; D gene: TRBD1; J gene: TRBJ2-6; V gene: TRBV20-1; CDR3 protein: CSAPGTGGSGANVLTF; CDR3 DNA: TGCAGTGCGCCCGGGACAGGGGGATCTGGGGCCAACGTCCTGACTTTC
clone size: .; D gene: TRBD2; J gene: TRBJ2-3; V gene: TRBV12-3/TRBV12-4; CDR3 protein: CASSLGPAGARTDAQYF; CDR3 DNA: TGTGCCAGCAGTTTGGGACCAGCGGGAGCTAGAACAGATGCGCAGTATTTT
clone size: .; D gene: .; J gene: TRBJ1-1; V gene: TRBV7-9; CDR3 protein: CASSLTTSTEAFF; CDR3 DNA: TGTGCCAGCAGCTTGACCACGAGCACTGAAGCTTTCTTT
clone size: many; D gene: TRBD1; J gene: TRBJ2-7; V gene: TRBV6-6; CDR3 protein: CASSYPWTGNSYEQYF; CDR3 DNA: TGTGCCAGCAGTTACCCCTGGACAGGTAACTCCTACGAGCAGTACTTC
clone size: .; D gene: TRBD1; J gene: TRBJ2-7; V gene: TRBV6-2/TRBV6-3; CDR3 protein: CASSYGQGSHEQYF; CDR3 DNA: TGTGCCAGCAGTTACGGACAGGGGTCCCACGAGCAGTACTTC
clone size: .; D gene: TRBD2; J gene: TRBJ2-3; V gene: TRBV20-1; CDR3 protein: CSASLREGDSTDTQYF; CDR3 DNA: TGCAGTGCTAGTCTACGGGAGGGGGATAGCACAGATACGCAGTATTTT
clone size: .; D gene: TRBD1; J gene: TRBJ1-4; V gene: TRBV10-3; CDR3 protein: CAISDQGVGEKLFF; CDR3 DNA: TGTGCCATCAGTGATCAGGGGGTAGGGGAAAAACTGTTTTTT
clone size: .; D gene: TRBD1; J gene: TRBJ2-1; V gene: TRBV11-3; CDR3 protein: CASSYRTGDNNEQFF; CDR3 DNA: TGTGCCAGCAGCTACCGGACAGGAGACAACAATGAGCAGTTCTTC
clone size: few; D gene: .; J gene: TRBJ1-4; V gene: TRBV29-1; CDR3 protein: CSVAQGSTNEKRFF; CDR3 DNA: .
clone size: .; D gene: .; J gene: TRBJ2-3; V gene: TRBV12-3/TRBV12-4; CDR3 protein: CASSQYRLSTDTQYF; CDR3 DNA: TGTGCCAGCAGCCAATACAGGCTGAGCACAGATACGCAGTATTTT
clone size: many; D gene: .; J gene: TRBJ2-5; V gene: TRBV6-1; CDR3 protein: CASSSYGVQGEGETQYF; CDR3 DNA: TGTGCCAGCAGTAGTTACGGGGTGCAGGGTGAGGGTGAGACCCAGTACTTC
clone size: many; D gene: .; J gene: TRBJ2-1; V gene: TRBV7-8; CDR3 protein: CASSFMTGVSSYNEQFF; CDR3 DNA: TGTGCCAGCAGCTTTATGACGGGGGTAAGCTCCTACAATGAGCAGTTCTTC
clone size: many; D gene: .; J gene: TRBJ2-5; V gene: TRBV10-3; CDR3 protein: CAISESVGETQYF; CDR3 DNA: TGTGCCATCAGTGAGTCGGTTGGGGAGACCCAGTACTTC
clone size: many; D gene: .; J gene: TRBJ2-1; V gene: TRBV3-1; CDR3 protein: CASSQQGIENEQFF; CDR3 DNA: TGTGCCAGCAGCCAACAAGGAATTGAGAATGAGCAGTTCTTC
clone size: .; D gene: TRBD2; J gene: TRBJ2-7; V gene: TRBV28; CDR3 protein: CASSLAGGRSYEQYF; CDR3 DNA: TGTGCCAGCAGTTTAGCGGGGGGGCGTTCCTACGAGCAGTACTTC
clone size: .; D gene: .; J gene: TRBJ1-5; V gene: TRBV10-3; CDR3 protein: CATSYRVEDQPQHF; CDR3 DNA: TGTGCCACGAGCTACAGGGTAGAAGATCAGCCCCAGCATTTT
clone size: .; D gene: .; J gene: TRBJ1-1; V gene: TRBV7-2; CDR3 protein: CASNPHMNAEAFF; CDR3 DNA: TGTGCCAGCAACCCTCATATGAACGCTGAAGCTTTCTTT
clone size: .; D gene: .; J gene: TRBJ2-1; V gene: TRBV21-1; CDR3 protein: CASSKGRGNEQFF; CDR3 DNA: TGTGCCAGCAGCAAAGGGAGAGGGAATGAGCAGTTCTTC
clone size: .; D gene: .; J gene: TRBJ2-3; V gene: TRBV6-2/TRBV6-3; CDR3 protein: CASSYGLTPGPTDTQYF; CDR3 DNA: TGTGCCAGCAGTTACGGCCTAACTCCGGGTCCTACAGATACGCAGTATTTT
clone size: many; D gene: .; J gene: TRBJ2-7; V gene: TRBV10-3; CDR3 protein: CAISESEPSYEQYF; CDR3 DNA: TGTGCCATCAGTGAGTCTGAGCCTTCCTACGAGCAGTACTTC
clone size: many; D gene: .; J gene: TRBJ1-2; V gene: TRBV12-3/TRBV12-4; CDR3 protein: CASRKGNYGYTF; CDR3 DNA: TGTGCCAGCAGGAAGGGGAACTATGGCTACACCTTC